This T cell receptor beta chain was obtained from a study of shared clonotypes between healthy human individuals. Study findings and constraints: Incompleteness in sorted-subset sequencing, despite large depth, was shown by rarefaction. Larger estimated richness was generally seen in naive subsets than in memory subsets. The authors sampled blood alone, and tissue repertoires likely differ.

A word on this clone: Antigen unknown.

The V gene's germline CDR1 is SGHRS and CDR2 YFSETQ. The length of the CDR3 is 16 residues. The V end was cut by 3 bases, the J end by 1 base, with 16 bases between. Researchers divided each subset's genomic DNA evenly across several immunoSEQ plates. TCRdb keeps only in-frame clones here, not all; method: immunoSEQ multiplex PCR. This table holds more than 2,000,000 clones, approximately 94% found once. The sequencing sample was made of naive CD4+ T cells sorted from blood. Regarding subset: CD45RA+ positively selected. The gene calls are TRBV5-1 and TRBJ1-1, with D perhaps matching TRBD1 (5 bases). This sequence originates from a man between 18 and 35 years old in good health. In DNA form, the CDR3 reads TGCGCCAGCAGCTCGGGGACCACCCGCGGGAACACTGAAGCTTTCTTT. It encodes CASSSGTTRGNTEAFF.